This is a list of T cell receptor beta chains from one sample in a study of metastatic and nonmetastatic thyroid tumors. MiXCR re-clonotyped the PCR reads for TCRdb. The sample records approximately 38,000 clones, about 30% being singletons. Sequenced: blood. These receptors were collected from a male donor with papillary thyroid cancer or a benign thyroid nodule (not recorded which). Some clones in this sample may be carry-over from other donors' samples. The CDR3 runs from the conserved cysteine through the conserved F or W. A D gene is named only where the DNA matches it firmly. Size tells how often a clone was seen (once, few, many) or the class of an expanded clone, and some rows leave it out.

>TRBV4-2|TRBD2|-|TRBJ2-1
TGTGCCAGCAGCCAAGATACTAGCGGGAGGAGGCCATACAATGAGCAGTTCTTC
CASSQDTSGRRPYNEQFF
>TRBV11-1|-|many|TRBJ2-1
TGTGCCAGCTTCCACCCCTCACTAGGGGCCTACAATGAGCAGTTCTTC
CASFHPSLGAYNEQFF
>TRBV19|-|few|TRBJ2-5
TGTGCCAGTAGTACGCTAAAACAAGAGACCCAGTACTTC
CASSTLKQETQYF
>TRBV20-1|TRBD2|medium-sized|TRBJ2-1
TGCAGTGCCAAGGGACTAGCGGGAGATTATGAGCAGTTCTTC
CSAKGLAGDYEQFF
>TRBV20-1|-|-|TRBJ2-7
TGCAGTGCAATTTACGGAGAGGGGTACTACGAGCAGTACTTC
CSAIYGEGYYEQYF
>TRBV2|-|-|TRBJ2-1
TGTGCCAGCATTCGGGCAGAAGATAATGAGCAGTTCTTC
CASIRAEDNEQFF
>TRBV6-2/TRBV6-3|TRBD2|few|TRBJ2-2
TGTGCCAGCAGTTACCAGGGACTAGCGGTCCCCGGGGAGCTGTTTTTT
CASSYQGLAVPGELFF
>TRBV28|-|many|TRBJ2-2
TGTGCCAGCAGTTTGTTCGGAGGGGAACTACCGTCCGGGGAGCTGTTTTTT
CASSLFGGELPSGELFF
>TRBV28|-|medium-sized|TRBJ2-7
TGTGCCAGCACTCCAAGCCGGGCAGGGAAGGGCTACGAGCAGTACTTC
CASTPSRAGKGYEQYF
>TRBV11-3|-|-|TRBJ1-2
TGTGCCAGCAGCCCCTCTACGGGAAACTATGGCTACACCTTC
CASSPSTGNYGYTF
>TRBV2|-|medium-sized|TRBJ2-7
TGTGCCAGCAGTGGGAGAGGCTACGAGCAGTACTTC
CASSGRGYEQYF
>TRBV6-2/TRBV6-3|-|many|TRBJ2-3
TGTGCCAGCAAAGGAGACGGGAGCACAGATACGCAGTATTTT
CASKGDGSTDTQYF
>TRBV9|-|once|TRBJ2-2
TGTGCCAGCAGCGTTTCGCCGACAGGCGTAAGGACCGGGGAGCTGTTTTTT
CASSVSPTGVRTGELFF
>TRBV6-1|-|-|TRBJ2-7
TGTGCCAGCAGTCGCGACCGTGGGGACTACGAGCAGTACTTC
CASSRDRGDYEQYF
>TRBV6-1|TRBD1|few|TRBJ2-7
TGTGCCAGCAGTCCAGGACAGGGGGTAACAGTCTTC
CASSPGQGVTVF
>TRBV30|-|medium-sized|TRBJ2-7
TGTGCCTGGAGCAGGATCAACGAGCAGTACTTC
CAWSRINEQYF
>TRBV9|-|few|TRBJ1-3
TGTGCCAGCAGCGTAGACCCTAAGGGCAACACCATATATTTT
CASSVDPKGNTIYF
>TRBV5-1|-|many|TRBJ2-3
TGCGCCAGCAGCCCGCAATGGGCAGCAGATACGCAGTATTTT
CASSPQWAADTQYF
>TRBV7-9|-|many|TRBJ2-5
TGTGCCAGCAGCAAGAGACAGGGACTCGGAGAGACCCAGTACTTC
CASSKRQGLGETQYF
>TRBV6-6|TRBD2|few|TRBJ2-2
TGTGCCAGCATTGACTCGGTAGGGAGGGCCACCGGGGAGCTGTTTTTT
CASIDSVGRATGELFF
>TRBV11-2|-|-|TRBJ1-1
TGTGCCAGCAGCTTAGCAGGGCCCCGTGAAGCTTTCTTT
CASSLAGPREAFF
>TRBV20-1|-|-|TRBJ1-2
TGCAGTGCTACCCTACTAGCGGGAGGGCCTGACGGACGTATGATCTACACCTTC
CSATLLAGGPDGRMIYTF
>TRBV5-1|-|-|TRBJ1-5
TGCGCCAGCAGCTTGGCCGGAGAGGGATTGCAGCCCCAGCATTTT
CASSLAGEGLQPQHF
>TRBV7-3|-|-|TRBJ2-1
TGTGCCAGCAGCTTAATCTTGAGCTCCTACAATGAGCAGTTCTTC
CASSLILSSYNEQFF
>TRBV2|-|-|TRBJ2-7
TGTGCCAACCGCGGGTTCTCCTACGAGCAGTACTTC
CANRGFSYEQYF
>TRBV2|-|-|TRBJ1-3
TGTGCCAGCAGGGAGGACGGCCGCTCTGGAAACACCATATATTTT
CASREDGRSGNTIYF
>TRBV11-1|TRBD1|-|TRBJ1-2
TGTGCCAGCGAAGACATCTCCCGGGACAGGGAGGATGGCTACACCTTC
CASEDISRDREDGYTF
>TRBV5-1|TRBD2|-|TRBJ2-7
TGCGCCAGCAGGGCTAGCGGGAGGGCAAACGAGCAGTACTTC
CASRASGRANEQYF
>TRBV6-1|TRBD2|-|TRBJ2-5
TGTGCCAGCAGTGAAAGACTAGCGGGAGAGACCCAGTACTTC
CASSERLAGETQYF
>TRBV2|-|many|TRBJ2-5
TGTGCCAGCAGTGGGACAGAAGTGGAGACCCAGTACTTC
CASSGTEVETQYF
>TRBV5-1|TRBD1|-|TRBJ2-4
TGCGCCAGCAGCGCCCGGACAGGGGGCGCGTACATTCAGTACTTC
CASSARTGGAYIQYF
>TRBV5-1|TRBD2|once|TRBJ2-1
TGCGCCAGCAGCTTGGTACGGGCGGGAGGGCTGGAAAATGAGCAGTTCTTC
CASSLVRAGGLENEQFF
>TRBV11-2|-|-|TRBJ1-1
TGTGCCAGCAGCTTAGGGGAACAGGGGAACACTGAAGCTTTCTTT
CASSLGEQGNTEAFF
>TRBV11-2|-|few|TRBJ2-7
TGTGCCAGCAGCTTAAGGGGGGGGCCGACGGGTGAGCAGTACTTC
CASSLRGGPTGEQYF
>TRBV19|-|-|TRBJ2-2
TGTGCCAGCACCAGGACGGGGACCGGGGAGCTGTTTTTT
CASTRTGTGELFF
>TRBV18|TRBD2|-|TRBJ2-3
TGTGCCAGCTCGTTAGCGGGAGGGACCTCCCGCCAACATACGCAGTATTTT
CASSLAGGTSRQHTQYF
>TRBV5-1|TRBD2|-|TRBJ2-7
TGCGCCAGCAGCGAGGGGACTAGGAACTACGAGCAGTACTTC
CASSEGTRNYEQYF
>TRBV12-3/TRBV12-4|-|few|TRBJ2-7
TGTGCCAGCAGTCTTACGTCGGGGTACGAGCAGTACTTC
CASSLTSGYEQYF
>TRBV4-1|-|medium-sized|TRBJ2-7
TGCGCCAGCAGCCAAGATGCGGGACAAGAGCAGTACTTC
CASSQDAGQEQYF
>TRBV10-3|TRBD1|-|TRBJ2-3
TGTGCCATCATCGTCGGACAGGGCCTAGGAGACACAGATACGCAGTATTTT
CAIIVGQGLGDTDTQYF
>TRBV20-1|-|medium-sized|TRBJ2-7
TGCAGTGCTAGAGAGGTACAAGGACAGAGTACCTACGAGCAGTACTTC
CSAREVQGQSTYEQYF
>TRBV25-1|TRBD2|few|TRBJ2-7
TGTGCCAGCAGTGAATCAGGGCTAGCGGGTAACGAGCAGTACTTC
CASSESGLAGNEQYF
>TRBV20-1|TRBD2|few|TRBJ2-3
TGCAGTGCTAGAAGCTATTCCGGGACTAGCGGGGGCAGCACAGATACGCAGTATTTT
CSARSYSGTSGGSTDTQYF
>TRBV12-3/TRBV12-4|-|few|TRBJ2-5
TGTGCCAGCAGTTTAGGAGAGACCCAGTACTTC
CASSLGETQYF
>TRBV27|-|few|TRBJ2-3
TGTGCCAGCACCCTTCTTGGCAGCACAGATACGCAGTATTTT
CASTLLGSTDTQYF
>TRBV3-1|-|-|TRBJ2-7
TGTGCCAGCAGCCAAGATCCGGGATCGTACGAGCAGTACTTC
CASSQDPGSYEQYF
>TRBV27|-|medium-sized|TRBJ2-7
TGTGCCAGCAGCCCGGGACTTAGCGTAAACGAGCAGTACTTC
CASSPGLSVNEQYF
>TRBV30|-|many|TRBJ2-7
TGTGCCTGGAGTCGCGAATACGAGCAGTACTTC
CAWSREYEQYF
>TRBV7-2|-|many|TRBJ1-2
TGTGCCAGCAGCAGTTACAGGATAACTAACTATGGCTACACCTTC
CASSSYRITNYGYTF
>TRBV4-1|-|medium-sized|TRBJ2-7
TGCGCCAGCAGCATAGTCGGGACCGGGGACTACGAGCAGTACTTC
CASSIVGTGDYEQYF
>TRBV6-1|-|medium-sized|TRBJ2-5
TGTGCCAGCAGTGATCATGAGGGAGCGGCAGAGACCCAGTACTTC
CASSDHEGAAETQYF
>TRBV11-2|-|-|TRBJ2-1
TGTGCCAGCAGCCCCCTCGGACGAAACAATGAGCAGTTCTTC
CASSPLGRNNEQFF
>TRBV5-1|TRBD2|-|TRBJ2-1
TGCGCCAGCGGATCGACTAGCGGGAGGGATGAGCAGTTCTTC
CASGSTSGRDEQFF
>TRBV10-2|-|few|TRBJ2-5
TGCGCCAGCAGTGAGTCGTTCCTAGGGCAGACCCAGTACTTC
CASSESFLGQTQYF
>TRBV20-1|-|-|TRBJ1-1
TGCGGTGCCATGGGGGGAAACACTGAAGCTTTCTTT
CGAMGGNTEAFF
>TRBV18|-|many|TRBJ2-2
TGTGCCAGCTCACCACCCGGGACCCTCGGCGGGGAGCTGTTTTTT
CASSPPGTLGGELFF
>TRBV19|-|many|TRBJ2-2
TGTGCCAGTAGTATGGGGGAATGGGCTTCCGGGGAGCTGTTTTTT
CASSMGEWASGELFF
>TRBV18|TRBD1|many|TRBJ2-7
TGTGCCAGCTCACCGGGACAGAGTACATACGAGCAGTACTTC
CASSPGQSTYEQYF
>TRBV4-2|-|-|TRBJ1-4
TGTGCCAGCAGCCTCAGACCGGGAGATAATGAAAAACTGTTTTTT
CASSLRPGDNEKLFF
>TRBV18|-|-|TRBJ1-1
TGTGCCAGCTCACCGGGTTTGAACACTGAAGCTTTCTTT
CASSPGLNTEAFF